Below, 9 T cell receptor beta chains from the same sample are listed, as sequenced in a study of T cell responses to AZD1222 COVID-19 vaccine. Libraries were prepared by immunoSEQ multiplex PCR; TCRdb keeps only in-frame clonotypes and omits some of them. The profile shows roughly 130,000 clones, approximately 85% of them singletons. The input for sequencing was peripheral blood, taken on day 0 of AZD1222 vaccination. The source of these receptors is an adult in good health.

The V and J genes are TRBV5-1 and TRBJ1-2; D is possibly TRBD1 (6 bases). The CDR3 is 13 residues long. CDR1 SGHRS and CDR2 YFSETQ come from the germline V gene. The V gene lost 0 bases and the J gene lost 8 bases, with 11 bases spanning the gap. The CDR3, as DNA: TGCGCCAGCAGCTTGGCACACAGGGACGGCTACACCTTC. This gives the protein CASSLAHRDGYTF.

This chain joins TRBV7-2 and TRBJ1-1; unclear D gene. Between the trimmed V and J ends, which lost 6 bases and 3 bases, there was a span of 14 bases. Germline V CDR1 and CDR2: SGHTA, FQGNSA. The CDR3 covers 14 residues. The CDR3 sequence: CASSLRVRDTEAFF. CDR3 bases: TGTGCCAGCAGTTTAAGAGTGCGGGACACTGAAGCTTTCTTT.

The chain joins TRBV30 to TRBJ1-4, with 7 bases identical to TRBD1. The V and J ends lost 5 bases and 7 bases, in that order; junction bases with no gene match: 7. CDR1 and CDR2 (germline): GTSNPN, SVGIG (reference sequence). The CDR3 is 13 amino acids. Here the CDR3 reads CAWGGQSGEKLFF. In nucleotides, the CDR3 is TGTGCCTGGGGGGGACAGTCGGGTGAAAAACTGTTTTTT.

The chain has TRBV24-1 and TRBJ1-1; maybe TRBD1 (6 bases). Per the germline V gene, CDR1 is KGHDR and CDR2 is SFDVKD. The CDR3 loop spans 13 amino acids. V lost 8 bases and J lost 0, with 9 bases in between. The CDR3 DNA is TGTGCCACCAACACAGGGTTGAACACTGAAGCTTTCTTT. This gives the protein CATNTGLNTEAFF.

CDR3 sequence: CASSLSVGGNEQFF. As DNA, the CDR3 is TGTGCCAGCAGTTTATCGGTCGGGGGCAATGAGCAGTTCTTC. This chain connects TRBV28 to TRBJ2-1, with D possibly TRBD2 on 6 matching bases. There are 14 residues in the CDR3. Trimming removed 1 base at V and 6 bases at J, with 10 bases between. Per germline, CDR1 MDHEN and CDR2 SYDVKM.

V gene TRBV14 combines with J gene TRBJ1-5; D is perhaps TRBD1 (5 bases). V shed 4 bases and J shed 7 bases, with 11 bases lying between them. Germline V gene lookup returns CDR1 SGHDN and CDR2 FVKESK. There are 13 residues in the CDR3. This CDR3 is CASSRDGGQPQHF. CDR3 DNA sequence: TGTGCCAGCAGCCGGGACGGGGGACAGCCCCAGCATTTT.

In the case of this clone: The sample has other DNA sequences that encode this CDR3 too. CDR3 coding DNA: TGTGCCAGCAGCGTCGGCAGGGATAATTCACCCCTCCACTTT. Translating gives CASSVGRDNSPLHF. The genes are TRBV9 and TRBJ1-6; perhaps TRBD1 as D (5 bases). Germline CDR1 SGDLS, CDR2 YYNGEE. The CDR3 consists of 14 residues. The V and J ends lost 2 bases and 5 bases respectively, with 8 bases between them.

As regards this clone: The junction and the germline gene differ at one end; a read error may be behind it. The J gene is TRBJ1-4, the V gene TRBV7-7; unclear D gene. The germline V gene encodes CDR1 SSHAT and CDR2 FNYEAQ (reference sequence). This CDR3 region has 14 residues. The CDR3 sequence is CASSSGATNEKLFF. Written as DNA, the CDR3 is TGTGCTAGCAGCTCGGGAGCAACTAATGAAAAACTGTTTTTT.

This clone was detected once. V gene TRBV7-8 combines with J gene TRBJ2-1; 7 bases map to TRBD2. Germline assignment: CDR1 SGHVS and CDR2 FQNEAQ. This CDR3 comprises 16 residues. V lost 5 bases, J lost 2 bases, and 9 bases stayed unmatched. This chain's CDR3 is CASSPLGGGPYNEQFF. The CDR3, as DNA: TGTGCCAGCAGCCCCTTGGGGGGAGGGCCCTACAATGAGCAGTTCTTC.